The 24 T cell receptor beta chains in this list originate from one sample, sequenced in a study of blood T cell repertoires in COVID-19. Generated by immunoSEQ multiplex PCR, the TCRdb table keeps only in-frame clones and is missing some. The sample has 350,000 to 550,000 clones, 80% to 90% seen once. The sample was peripheral blood. These receptors originate from a woman in her thirties with acute or convalescent COVID-19.

The rearrangement links TRBV18 to TRBJ1-6; the match to TRBD1 covers 8 bases. Per the germline V gene, CDR1 is KGHSH and CDR2 is LQKENI. V was clipped by 4 bases and J by 9 bases; unmatched bases: 5. The CDR3 is 14 residues long. This CDR3 is CASSLDRVTSPLHF. The CDR3 coding sequence is TGTGCCAGCTCACTGGACAGGGTTACTTCACCCCTCCACTTT.

The V gene is TRBV7-3, the J gene TRBJ2-2; TRBD2 aligns across 9 bases. The CDR3 runs to 18 residues. Trimming removed 3 bases from V and 7 bases from J; junction bases left unmatched: 15. Germline V gene data show CDR1 as SGHTA and CDR2 as FQGTGA. CDR3 protein: CASSLGGGAIFPRGELFF. Written as DNA, the CDR3 is TGTGCCAGCAGCTTGGGCGGGGGGGCCATTTTCCCCCGCGGGGAGCTGTTTTTT.

The chain couples TRBV5-4 to TRBJ2-2; 14 bases agree with TRBD2. Unmatched junction bases numbered 1, after V lost 1 base and J lost 5 bases. Germline values: CDR1 SGHNT, CDR2 YYREEE (reference sequence). The CDR3 length is 16 residues. For the CDR3, the DNA is TGTGCCAGCAGCTTGAGGACTAGCGGGGGGACCGGGGAGCTGTTTTTT. Protein: CASSLRTSGGTGELFF.

The rearrangement uses TRBV10-3 and TRBJ2-7; maybe TRBD2 (6 bases). The CDR3 spans 14 residues. Germline CDR1 ENHRY, CDR2 SYGVKD. The V end lost 5 bases, the J end lost 3 bases, and 14 bases lay between the germline ends. The CDR3, as DNA: TGTGCCATCAGTTTGGGCGGGGAGATCTACGAGCAGTACTTC. Translated, it gives CAISLGGEIYEQYF.

This chain connects TRBV7-2 to TRBJ2-7; 10 bases line up with TRBD1. V shed 0 bases and J 2 bases; nucleotides not matched to a gene: 10. This CDR3 is 18 amino acids long. Germline V gene sequence: CDR1 SGHTA, CDR2 FQGNSA. Here the CDR3 reads CASSLAGTGEALTYEQYF. Here the CDR3 DNA reads TGTGCCAGCAGCTTAGCCGGGACAGGGGAAGCCCTAACCTACGAGCAGTACTTC.

In its sample, this clone was seen once. V gene TRBV4-2 combines with J gene TRBJ2-1; 13 nucleotides align to TRBD2. The germline V gene encodes CDR1 LGHNA and CDR2 YNFKEQ. This CDR3 region has 16 residues. Trimming removed 3 bases from V and 9 bases from J; junction bases left unmatched: 8. CDR3: CASSQRTSGGSPEQFF. The CDR3 nucleotides read TGTGCCAGCAGCCAGAGGACTAGCGGGGGATCGCCTGAGCAGTTCTTC.

This sequence joins TRBV7-2 and TRBJ2-5; 7 bases align to TRBD1. This CDR3 has 15 amino acids. CDR1 and CDR2 from the germline V gene are SGHTA and FQGNSA. Losses at the gene ends were 5 bases for V and 6 bases for J; bases not matched to a gene: 12. This chain's CDR3 is CASSLNIGQAKTQYF. DNA of the CDR3: TGTGCCAGCAGCCTTAATATCGGACAGGCTAAGACCCAGTACTTC.

The gene calls are TRBV11-3 and TRBJ2-1; D is undetermined. This CDR3 contains 15 residues. The V gene's germline CDR1 is SGHNT and CDR2 YENEEA. V was trimmed by 5 bases and J by 7 bases, leaving 18 bases between them. CDR3 bases: TGTGCCAGCAGCAACGGTTTACAGAGAAGAAATGAGCAGTTCTTC. It codes for CASSNGLQRRNEQFF.

A word on this clone: At one end, the junction sequence differs from germline, possibly due to a read error. This sequence joins TRBV7-3 and TRBJ2-5; the D gene is possibly TRBD1 (6 bases). Germline CDR1 SGHTA, CDR2 FQGTGA. The CDR3 totals 15 residues. CDR3 protein: CASSLGGGRQEAQYF. The CDR3 nucleotides are TGTGCCAGCAGCTTAGGTGGGGGCCGCCAAGAGGCCCAGTACTTC.

DNA of the CDR3: TGTGCCAGCAGCAATCGACAGGGGTATGGCTACACCTTC. Residues: CASSNRQGYGYTF. This chain joins TRBV7-3 and TRBJ1-2; the match to TRBD1 covers 8 bases. Germline V gives CDR1 SGHTA, CDR2 FQGTGA. The CDR3 totals 13 residues. J lost 5 bases, V lost 5 bases, and 4 bases had no gene match.

V usage is TRBV11-1 and J usage is TRBJ2-5; the match to TRBD2 covers 10 bases. V lost 3 bases to trimming and J lost 4 bases; unmatched junction nucleotides: 5. Germline CDR1 is SGHAT and CDR2 is FQDESV (reference sequence). This CDR3 contains 15 residues. The CDR3 region has the DNA TGTGCCAGCAGCTTTCATAGCGGGGGGAGAGAGACCCAGTACTTC. Protein sequence: CASSFHSGGRETQYF. Using reference TRBV11-1 and TRBJ2-5 for the parts outside the CDR3, the full variable domain is EAEVAQSPRYKITEKSQAVAFWCDPISGHATLYWYRQILGQGPELLVQFQDESVVDDSQLPKDRFSAERLKGVDSTLKIQPAELGDSAMYLCASSFHSGGRETQYFGPGTRLLVL.

This clone was picked up a small number of times. This chain connects TRBV19 to TRBJ1-5, with D perhaps TRBD1 (5 bases). Trimming stripped 3 bases from V and 5 bases from J, with 20 bases between. CDR1 and CDR2 (germline): LNHDA, SQIVND (reference sequence). This CDR3 is built from 17 residues. The CDR3 region has the DNA TGTGCCAGTAGTATTTCGCTCGGACAAGGGGTTGATCAGCCCCAGCATTTT. Encoded protein: CASSISLGQGVDQPQHF.

This chain connects TRBV19 to TRBJ2-5; TRBD1 is a possible D gene (5 bases). Trimming removed 6 bases at V and 4 bases at J, with 15 bases between. CDR3 length: 14 amino acids. The germline V gene has CDR1 LNHDA and CDR2 SQIVND (reference sequence). CDR3 bases: TGTGCCAGTAGGTCCAGGGCTGCTGGAGAGACCCAGTACTTC. Translated: CASRSRAAGETQYF.

This chain connects TRBV2 to TRBJ1-4; 10 bases map to TRBD1. From germline, CDR1 is SNHLY and CDR2 FYNNEI. With 6 bases clipped from V and 11 bases from J, the junction kept 9 bases outside the gene matches. The CDR3 runs 14 residues. The CDR3 here is CASSFRTGGEKLFF. For the CDR3, the DNA is TGTGCCAGCAGCTTTAGGACAGGGGGTGAGAAACTGTTTTTT.

The chain recombines TRBV12-3 or TRBV12-4 with TRBJ2-7; D is ambiguous. Between the trimmed V and J ends, which lost 3 bases and 3 bases, there was a span of 9 bases. This CDR3 spans 13 amino acids. The CDR3, as DNA: TGTGCCAGCAGTTTTCGAGTTCTCTACGAGCAGTACTTC. It codes for CASSFRVLYEQYF.

The CDR3 here is CASSYHRKGTDYGYTF. The CDR3 DNA reads as TGTGCCAGCAGCTACCACCGCAAGGGGACAGACTATGGCTACACCTTC. The chain employs TRBV14 and TRBJ1-2, with 7 positions matching TRBD1. With V trimmed by 5 bases and J by 3 bases, 12 bases remained unmatched. The germline gives CDR1 SGHDN, CDR2 FVKESK. The length of the CDR3 is 16 residues.

The chain uses TRBV6-5 and TRBJ1-1, with D possibly matching TRBD1 (6 bases). The CDR3 has 15 residues. Germline CDR1 is MNHEY and CDR2 is SVGAGI. The V gene lost 6 bases and the J gene lost 4 bases, with 18 bases spanning the gap. CDR3 loop: CASRGRKGGVTEAFF. Written as DNA, the CDR3 is TGTGCCAGCAGAGGGCGGAAAGGGGGGGTCACTGAAGCTTTCTTT.

CDR3: CASSLGGLDRAFF. CDR3 coding DNA: TGTGCCAGCAGCTTGGGCGGACTGGACCGGGCTTTCTTT. The chain carries TRBV5-4 and TRBJ1-1; D uncertain. The germline V gene has CDR1 SGHNT and CDR2 YYREEE (reference sequence). V dropped 0 bases and J dropped 11 bases, with 14 bases sitting between them. The CDR3 consists of 13 residues.

The chain joins TRBV28 to TRBJ1-1, with TRBD1 identical over 9 bases. CDR1 is MDHEN and CDR2 is SYDVKM in the germline V gene. The trim removed 5 bases at V and 3 bases at J, leaving 7 bases unmatched. The CDR3 is made up of 15 amino acids. CDR3 nucleotide sequence: TGTGCCAGCAGTCCAACAGGGGGCGGCCACACTGAAGCTTTCTTT. Translating gives CASSPTGGGHTEAFF.

The chain uses TRBV18 and TRBJ2-3; D is perhaps TRBD2 (6 bases). CDR1 and CDR2 from the germline V gene are KGHSH and LQKENI. The V end lost 1 base, the J end lost 0 bases, and 8 bases lay between the germline ends. The CDR3 consists of 15 residues. CDR3 loop: CASSPQGLSTDTQYF. The DNA of the CDR3 is TGTGCCAGCTCACCACAGGGACTTAGCACAGATACGCAGTATTTT.

This clone has a single count. The chain is built from TRBV6-2 or TRBV6-3 and TRBJ1-2; a weak D match, TRBD1 (5 bases). The CDR3 has 13 residues. V was cut by 5 bases and J by 5 bases, with 12 bases left in between. From germline, CDR1 is MNHEY and CDR2 SVGEGT. CDR3: CASSAPGTYGYTF. CDR3 in DNA: TGTGCCAGCAGTGCCCCCGGGACTTATGGCTACACCTTC.

This rearrangement joins TRBV7-9 to TRBJ1-2; tentatively, D is TRBD1 (6 bases). Germline CDR1 SEHNR, CDR2 FQNEAQ (reference sequence). The CDR3 spans 15 residues. V was shortened by 0 bases and J by 4 bases, with 12 bases between the two germline ends. CDR3 residues: CASSLALGGGYGYTF. CDR3 DNA: TGTGCCAGCAGCTTAGCGCTGGGAGGGGGCTATGGCTACACCTTC.

This chain links TRBV6-6 with TRBJ2-6; the D gene is possibly TRBD1 (7 bases). Trimming removed 5 bases at V and 0 bases at J, with 17 bases between. The CDR3 totals 18 residues. From germline, CDR1 is MNHNY and CDR2 SVGAGI (reference sequence). The chain's CDR3 is CASSPNGGQTSGANVLTF. In nucleotides, the CDR3 is TGTGCCAGCAGTCCCAACGGGGGACAGACCTCTGGGGCCAACGTCCTGACTTTC.

This chain connects TRBV5-1 to TRBJ2-1, with D possibly matching TRBD2 (5 bases). CDR1 and CDR2 from the germline V gene are SGHRS and YFSETQ. This CDR3 has 17 amino acids. The V gene lost 0 bases and the J gene lost 0 bases, with 13 bases spanning the gap. CDR3: CASSLVATLSSYNEQFF. The CDR3 DNA reads TGCGCCAGCAGCTTGGTAGCGACCCTAAGCTCCTACAATGAGCAGTTCTTC.